The clone carrying this T cell receptor beta chain was detected once. This sample is part of a study of shared clonotypes between healthy human individuals. Trimming shortened V by 0 bases and J by 6 bases, and 5 bases separated the two germline ends. The germline CDR1 and CDR2 sequences are LNHNV and YYDKDF (reference sequence). The CDR3 runs to 13 residues. The assay was immunoSEQ multiplex PCR, and TCRdb's table has in-frame clones only and misses some. The sample holds about a million clones; about 76% are singletons and the top ten take 1.4% to 1.5%. The sequence was obtained from a man younger than 30 in good health. Input material: memory CD4+ T cells sorted from blood. Subset specified: CD45RA-negative fraction. This rearrangement joins TRBV15 to TRBJ2-2, with D hard to call. The chain's CDR3 is CATSRDGSGELFF. CDR3 sequence (DNA): TGTGCCACCAGCAGAGACGGGTCCGGGGAGCTGTTTTTT. Combining the CDR3 with reference TRBV15 and TRBJ2-2 gives the whole variable domain DAMVIQNPRYQVTQFGKPVTLSCSQTLNHNVMYWYQQKSSQAPKLLFHYYDKDFNNEADTPDNFQSRRPNTSFCFLDIRSPGLGDTAMYLCATSRDGSGELFFGEGSRLTVL.